The rows below give T cell receptor beta chains drawn from one sample of a study of blood T cell repertoires in COVID-19. Generated by immunoSEQ multiplex PCR, the TCRdb table keeps only in-frame clones and is missing some. The sample has about 310,000 clones; roughly 84% are singletons. The sequencing sample was made of peripheral blood. The receptors were gathered from a man in his fifties or sixties with active or convalescent COVID-19. The CDR3 runs from the conserved cysteine through the conserved F or W. The order of the fields is CDR3 protein, CDR3 DNA, D gene, J gene, clone size, V gene. A D gene is named only where the DNA matches it firmly. Clone size is stated in some rows and not others, as once, few, many or a class when expanded.

CAISEREAPYNEQFF,TGTGCCATCAGTGAGCGGGAGGCCCCGTACAATGAGCAGTTCTTC,TRBD2,TRBJ2-1,-,TRBV10-3
CASSIPGASYNEQFF,TGTGCCAGCAGTATCCCCGGTGCCTCCTACAATGAGCAGTTCTTC,-,TRBJ2-1,-,TRBV28
CASSTVRGDTEAFF,TGTGCCAGCAGCACCGTCAGGGGGGACACTGAAGCTTTCTTT,TRBD1,TRBJ1-1,-,TRBV7-8
CASSFKPPSSYNSPLHF,TGTGCCAGCAGTTTTAAACCTCCTAGCTCCTATAATTCACCCCTCCACTTT,-,TRBJ1-6,-,TRBV27
CAWSVFTGTEAFF,TGTGCCTGGAGTGTTTTTACCGGCACTGAAGCTTTCTTT,-,TRBJ1-1,-,TRBV30
CASSISATNEKLFF,TGTGCCAGCAGTATTTCAGCAACTAATGAAAAACTGTTTTTT,-,TRBJ1-4,-,TRBV2
CASSNDGGSTDTQYF,TGTGCCAGCAGCAACGACGGGGGAAGCACAGATACGCAGTATTTT,-,TRBJ2-3,-,TRBV5-4
CASGVGYRYIKNEQYF,TGTGCCAGCGGTGTGGGTTACAGGTATATCAAGAACGAGCAGTACTTC,-,TRBJ2-7,many,TRBV27
CASSRARQMDTQYF,TGTGCCAGTAGTCGCGCGCGACAGATGGATACGCAGTATTTT,-,TRBJ2-3,-,TRBV19
CASRAGDGAQGEAFF,TGTGCCAGCAGGGCAGGAGATGGGGCTCAAGGTGAAGCTTTCTTT,-,TRBJ1-1,-,TRBV6-6
CASSWTATNEKLFF,TGTGCCAGCAGCTGGACAGCAACTAATGAAAAACTGTTTTTT,-,TRBJ1-4,-,TRBV7-9
CASSPPGGGLGSPLHF,TGTGCCAGCAGCCCGCCTGGGGGGGGGCTTGGTTCACCCCTCCACTTT,-,TRBJ1-6,few,TRBV11-2
CASSDGTGSLEQYF,TGCGCCAGCAGTGATGGGACAGGGTCCCTCGAGCAGTACTTC,TRBD1,TRBJ2-7,-,TRBV10-1
CASSVAPIRQGAGYTF,TGTGCCAGCAGCGTAGCGCCCATCAGACAGGGGGCTGGCTACACCTTC,TRBD1,TRBJ1-2,-,TRBV9
CSVEGQGKYEQYF,TGCAGCGTTGAGGGACAGGGGAAATACGAGCAGTACTTC,TRBD1,TRBJ2-7,-,TRBV29-1
CATSRDPGIRGTIYF,TGTGCCACCAGCAGAGATCCGGGGATACGTGGCACCATATATTTT,-,TRBJ1-3,-,TRBV15
CASSLDRIGGAFF,TGTGCCAGCAGCTTAGATCGTATAGGGGGAGCTTTCTTT,-,TRBJ1-1,-,TRBV7-9
CASSPDRTTANEKLFF,TGTGCCAGCAGCCCGGACAGGACTACCGCTAATGAAAAACTGTTTTTT,TRBD1,TRBJ1-4,-,TRBV7-2
CASSSARSSGGATDTQYF,TGTGCCAGCAGCTCGGCCAGGTCTAGCGGGGGGGCGACAGATACGCAGTATTTT,TRBD2,TRBJ2-3,-,TRBV5-8
CASSEFTGSGEQYF,TGTGCCAGCAGTGAATTTACAGGGTCTGGTGAGCAGTACTTC,-,TRBJ2-7,-,TRBV2
CASSRELPGVTEAFF,TGTGCCAGCAGCCGGGAGTTGCCAGGGGTAACTGAAGCTTTCTTT,-,TRBJ1-1,-,TRBV7-8
CASSDGQGTDTQYF,TGTGCCAGCAGCGACGGACAGGGAACAGATACGCAGTATTTT,TRBD1,TRBJ2-3,-,TRBV5-6
CSASDRLNTEAFF,TGCAGTGCGAGTGACAGGTTGAACACTGAAGCTTTCTTT,-,TRBJ1-1,-,TRBV20-1
CATRGTGDSNQPQHF,TGTGCCACCAGAGGGACAGGGGACAGCAATCAGCCCCAGCATTTT,TRBD1,TRBJ1-5,-,TRBV24-1
CASNPAGNTGELFF,TGTGCCAGCAACCCGGCAGGGAACACCGGGGAGCTGTTTTTT,-,TRBJ2-2,-,TRBV28
CSVDSTGVTGELFF,TGCAGCGTTGACTCCACAGGGGTTACCGGGGAGCTGTTTTTT,TRBD1,TRBJ2-2,-,TRBV29-1
CASSLDGTGVETQYF,TGCGCCAGCAGCTTGGATGGGACAGGGGTCGAGACCCAGTACTTC,TRBD1,TRBJ2-5,-,TRBV5-1
CASNEAGLGTGELFF,TGCGCCAGCAATGAGGCGGGTCTGGGCACCGGGGAGCTGTTTTTT,-,TRBJ2-2,-,TRBV5-1
CASSLATQAVNSPLHF,TGTGCCAGCAGTTTAGCCACCCAGGCCGTTAATTCACCCCTCCACTTT,-,TRBJ1-6,-,TRBV27
CASSIKGQDTEAFF,TGCGCCAGCAGCATAAAAGGACAGGACACTGAAGCTTTCTTT,TRBD1,TRBJ1-1,-,TRBV5-1
CASSPGTGPSGANVLTF,TGTGCCAGCAGTCCCGGGACAGGGCCCTCTGGGGCCAACGTCCTGACTTTC,TRBD1,TRBJ2-6,-,TRBV6-2/TRBV6-3
CASGNGAATHGYEQYF,TGTGCCAGCGGAAATGGGGCAGCCACCCATGGTTACGAGCAGTACTTC,-,TRBJ2-7,-,TRBV5-5
CASGAGAGNTIYF,TGTGCCAGCGGCGCGGGGGCTGGAAACACCATATATTTT,-,TRBJ1-3,-,TRBV7-9
CASSLSPARETQYF,TGTGCCAGCAGCCTCAGTCCCGCGCGGGAGACCCAGTACTTC,-,TRBJ2-5,-,TRBV28
CASSSTGGSFYGYTF,TGTGCCAGCAGCTCCACAGGGGGGTCTTTCTATGGCTACACCTTC,TRBD1,TRBJ1-2,-,TRBV7-2